Below, 23 T cell receptor beta chains from the same sample are listed, as sequenced in a study of technical replicates of blood from a handful of donors (dated by TCRdb to the late 2010s). To prepare the library, the immunoSEQ multiplex PCR assay was applied. The immuneACCESS repertoire file appears here via TCRdb, limited to in-frame rearrangements. These files lack a portion of the clones; in checked studies, under half of the deficit traces to unresolved V genes, and the cause of the others is not known. This sample holds about 83,000 clones; 85% to 95% were observed only once. Approximately 0.24% of the sample lies in the top ten. Material: T cells isolated from PBMCs. Every receptor here comes from a human donor in good health.

In its sample, this clone was seen once. The chain couples TRBV7-9 to TRBJ1-2, with D unresolved. Between the trimmed V and J ends, which lost 1 base and 6 bases, there was a span of 12 bases. CDR3 length equals 14 residues. CDR1 is SEHNR and CDR2 is FQNEAQ in the germline V gene (reference sequence). CDR3 sequence: CASSLEVNTNGYTF. In DNA form, the CDR3 reads TGTGCCAGCAGCTTAGAGGTCAATACTAATGGCTACACCTTC.

The chain combines TRBV7-2 with TRBJ2-5, with TRBD1 as a possible D gene (5 bases). V was clipped by 3 bases and J by 4 bases, with 9 bases between them. Germline-derived CDR1 and CDR2 are SGHTA and FQGNSA. This CDR3 region has 13 residues. DNA for the CDR3: TGTGCCAGCAGCTTTGTTAGGGGAGAGACCCAGTACTTC. Amino acid sequence: CASSFVRGETQYF.

The chain couples TRBV5-1 to TRBJ2-7, with D perhaps TRBD2 (5 bases). Trimming cost V 6 bases and J 5 bases, with 15 bases left between them. This CDR3 has 13 amino acids. Germline loops: CDR1 SGHRS, CDR2 YFSETQ. The CDR3 is CASNRGVFHEQYF. The CDR3 coding sequence is TGCGCCAGCAACCGGGGTGTATTCCACGAGCAGTACTTC.

The chain uses TRBV4-1 and TRBJ2-1, with 10 bases lining up with TRBD2. This CDR3 has 20 amino acids. Germline lookup yields CDR1 MGHRA and CDR2 YSYEKL. V dropped 1 base and J dropped 2; count of bases not matched to a gene: 14. The CDR3 DNA follows: TGCGCCAGCAGCCAAGGGACTAGCGGAATTAACACCCTAGCCTACAATGAGCAGTTCTTC. It is translated as CASSQGTSGINTLAYNEQFF.

The rearrangement joins TRBV5-1 to TRBJ2-7; D might be TRBD1 (5 bases). V lost 4 bases and J 3 bases, leaving 14 bases between the germline ends. CDR1 is SGHRS, CDR2 YFSETQ, per germline. CDR3 size: 14 residues. CDR3 loop: CASSPAGLGYEQYF. The DNA for the CDR3 is TGCGCCAGCAGCCCGGCAGGGTTGGGCTACGAGCAGTACTTC.

The chain is built from TRBV7-2 and TRBJ2-2, with 8 positions matching TRBD1. CDR3 length equals 17 residues. Germline V lookup: CDR1 SGHTA, CDR2 FQGNSA. Trimming removed 5 bases from V and 0 bases from J; junction bases left unmatched: 8. The chain's CDR3 is CASSTRTGLANTGELFF. For the CDR3, the DNA is TGTGCCAGCAGCACGAGGACAGGGCTAGCGAACACCGGGGAGCTGTTTTTT. Based on the CDR3 plus reference TRBV7-2 and TRBJ2-2, the full variable domain is GAGVSQSPSNKVTEKGKDVELRCDPISGHTALYWYRQSLGQGLEFLIYFQGNSAPDKSGLPSDRFSAERTGGSVSTLTIQRTQQEDSAVYLCASSTRTGLANTGELFFGEGSRLTVL.

CDR3 in amino acids: CASSQGRAYEQYF. The CDR3, as DNA: TGCGCCAGCAGCCAAGGCAGGGCCTACGAGCAGTACTTC. The rearrangement links TRBV4-1 to TRBJ2-7; D is perhaps TRBD1 (5 bases). The ends were cut back, 1 base at V and 2 bases at J, with 6 bases in the middle. Per the germline V gene, CDR1 is MGHRA and CDR2 is YSYEKL. The CDR3 is 13 residues long.

In DNA form, the CDR3 reads TGCGCCAGCAGTGCGGTCTGGGGGGAAAAAGCCTCTGGGGCCAACGTCCTGACTTTC. It specifies CASSAVWGEKASGANVLTF. The genes are TRBV10-2 and TRBJ2-6; D might be TRBD2 (6 bases). Trimming pared 4 bases from V and 0 bases from J, leaving 19 bases between. The CDR3 runs to 19 residues. Germline V gives CDR1 WSHSY, CDR2 SAAADI.

The chain employs TRBV27 and TRBJ2-7, with 7 nucleotides matching TRBD2. This CDR3 comprises 14 residues. The J segment lost 3 bases and the V segment lost 6 bases, leaving 8 bases of the junction unmatched. CDR1 and CDR2 from the germline V gene are MNHEY and SMNVEV (reference sequence). DNA for the CDR3: TGTGCCAGCAGCTTAGCGGGTTCCTTCTACGAGCAGTACTTC. Protein: CASSLAGSFYEQYF.

The chain carries TRBV23-1 and TRBJ1-3; D unclear. TRBV23-1 is an open reading frame, and its role is uncertain. Trimming stripped 2 bases from V and 3 bases from J, with 11 bases between. The CDR3 consists of 15 residues. The CDR3 loop reads CASSQRLNRGNTIYF. The DNA of the CDR3 is TGCGCCAGCAGTCAACGACTGAATCGTGGAAACACCATATATTTT.

This clone has a single count. The CDR3 sequence: CASSLTGSGGYGEQYF. CDR3 in DNA: TGTGCCAGCAGCCTAACAGGTAGCGGGGGATATGGGGAGCAGTACTTC. This chain links TRBV9 with TRBJ2-7; the match to TRBD2 covers 9 bases. The CDR3 totals 16 residues. The J segment lost 7 bases and the V segment lost 4 bases, leaving 15 bases of the junction unmatched. The germline V gene encodes CDR1 SGDLS and CDR2 YYNGEE.

The chain combines TRBV5-1 with TRBJ2-3, with TRBD1 matching 9 bases. Per the germline V gene, CDR1 is SGHRS and CDR2 is YFSETQ. Trimming took 4 bases from V and 0 from J; bases not matched to a gene: 9. This CDR3 has 17 residues. The CDR3: CASSLGTGGQSTDTQYF. The CDR3 bases are TGCGCCAGCAGCCTGGGAACAGGGGGCCAGAGCACAGATACGCAGTATTTT. The whole variable domain, filled in from reference TRBV5-1 and TRBJ2-3, reads KAGVTQTPRYLIKTRGQQVTLSCSPISGHRSVSWYQQTPGQGLQFLFEYFSETQRNKGNFPGRFSGRQFSNSRSEMNVSTLELGDSALYLCASSLGTGGQSTDTQYFGPGTRLTVL.

The V and J genes are TRBV6-6 and TRBJ1-2; tentatively, D is TRBD1 (5 bases). Germline CDR1 and CDR2: MNHNY and SVGAGI (reference sequence). The CDR3 loop spans 16 amino acids. V lost 4 bases to trimming and J lost 3 bases, with 18 bases between them. CDR3 bases: TGTGCCAGCAGTTCGAATGGGGCAGGGATCGACTATGGCTACACCTTC. The encoded protein is CASSSNGAGIDYGYTF.

The rearrangement links TRBV18 to TRBJ2-4, with TRBD1 as a possible D gene (6 bases). CDR3 length: 12 amino acids. The germline V and J ends were trimmed by 5 bases and 13 bases, with 15 bases remaining between them. CDR1 is KGHSH and CDR2 is LQKENI in the germline V gene. The CDR3 DNA follows: TGTGCCAGCTCATCCCAGGACAGACAACAGTACTTC. Encoded protein: CASSSQDRQQYF. The full variable domain, its missing parts supplied by reference TRBV18 and TRBJ2-4, is NAGVMQNPRHLVRRRGQEARLRCSPMKGHSHVYWYRQLPEEGLKFMVYLQKENIIDESGMPKERFSAEFPKEGPSILRIQQVVRGDSAAYFCASSSQDRQQYFGAGTRLSVL.

The CDR3 reads CASTTGRDTQYF. The CDR3 DNA reads TGCGCCAGCACCACAGGGAGAGATACGCAGTATTTT. This sequence joins TRBV5-1 and TRBJ2-3; D might be TRBD1 (6 bases). Trimming pared 6 bases from V and 5 bases from J, leaving 10 bases between. Germline CDR1 and CDR2: SGHRS and YFSETQ. CDR3 length equals 12 residues. The full variable domain, with the rest looked up from reference TRBV5-1 and TRBJ2-3, is KAGVTQTPRYLIKTRGQQVTLSCSPISGHRSVSWYQQTPGQGLQFLFEYFSETQRNKGNFPGRFSGRQFSNSRSEMNVSTLELGDSALYLCASTTGRDTQYFGPGTRLTVL.

The chain uses TRBV7-9 and TRBJ2-1; 11 bases align to TRBD2. Unmatched junction bases numbered 11, after V lost 3 bases and J lost 7 bases. The CDR3 is 17 residues long. Looked up from germline, CDR1 is SEHNR and CDR2 is FQNEAQ (reference sequence). This CDR3 is CASSFPPPLAGENEQFF. The DNA for the CDR3 is TGTGCCAGCAGCTTCCCCCCTCCACTAGCGGGAGAGAATGAGCAGTTCTTC.

This chain joins TRBV5-1 and TRBJ2-1; maybe TRBD2 (5 bases). The length of the CDR3 is 15 residues. V lost 1 base, J lost 5 bases, and 13 bases lay in between. From germline, CDR1 is SGHRS and CDR2 YFSETQ. In DNA form, the CDR3 reads TGCGCCAGCAGCTTGAGTCAGGAGGCGCACAATGAGCAGTTCTTC. It yields the protein CASSLSQEAHNEQFF.

The chain has TRBV9 and TRBJ2-2, with 8 bases that match TRBD2. The J segment lost 6 bases and the V segment lost 5 bases, leaving 9 bases of the junction unmatched. This CDR3 region has 15 residues. Per germline, CDR1 SGDLS and CDR2 YYNGEE. The CDR3: CASRRSGSSAGELFF. CDR3 in DNA: TGTGCCAGCAGAAGAAGCGGGAGTTCTGCCGGGGAGCTGTTTTTT.

CDR3 in amino acids: CASSRGSSNQPQHF. CDR3 sequence (DNA): TGTGCCAGTAGCCGGGGGAGTAGCAATCAGCCCCAGCATTTT. The V call is TRBV19, the J call TRBJ1-5; tentatively, D is TRBD1 (5 bases). Germline CDR1 LNHDA, CDR2 SQIVND (reference sequence). The CDR3 totals 14 residues. V was shortened by 6 bases and J by 0 bases, with 9 bases between the two germline ends.

CDR3 amino acids: CASSSGLAVAYEQYF. CDR3 DNA sequence: TGTGCCAGCAGCTCCGGACTAGCGGTAGCCTACGAGCAGTACTTC. The chain employs TRBV5-4 and TRBJ2-7; 10 nucleotides align to TRBD2. Losses at the gene ends were 3 bases for V and 2 bases for J; bases not matched to a gene: 5. The CDR3 runs 15 residues. Per the germline V gene, CDR1 is SGHNT and CDR2 is YYREEE (reference sequence).

The rearrangement uses TRBV12-5 and TRBJ1-3, with D perhaps matching TRBD1 (5 bases). Germline V gives CDR1 LGHNT, CDR2 FRNRAP. The CDR3 sequence is 14 residues long. Trimming took 6 bases from V and 8 from J, leaving 17 bases between them. CDR3 loop: CASGPVGGWDTIYF. CDR3 bases: TGTGCTAGTGGACCGGTCGGGGGGTGGGACACCATATATTTT. Supplemented by reference TRBV12-5 and TRBJ1-3, the full variable domain reads DARVTQTPRHKVTEMGQEVTMRCQPILGHNTVFWYRQTMMQGLELLAYFRNRAPLDDSGMPKDRFSAEMPDATLATLKIQPSEPRDSAVYFCASGPVGGWDTIYFGEGSWLTVV.

V usage is TRBV25-1 and J usage is TRBJ2-1, with 9 bases matching TRBD2. V was clipped by 3 bases and J by 4 bases; unmatched bases: 7. Looked up from germline, CDR1 is MGHDK and CDR2 is SYGVNS. CDR3 size: 16 residues. DNA of the CDR3: TGTGCCAGCAGTGATACCGAGCGGGGGGATTACAATGAGCAGTTCTTC. This sequence encodes CASSDTERGDYNEQFF. The whole variable domain, remainder taken from reference TRBV25-1 and TRBJ2-1, is EADIYQTPRYLVIGTGKKITLECSQTMGHDKMYWYQQDPGMELHLIHYSYGVNSTEKGDLSSESTVSRIRTEHFPLTLESARPSHTSQYLCASSDTERGDYNEQFFGPGTRLTVL.

The chain employs TRBV7-9 and TRBJ2-7, with TRBD2 matching 10 bases. Germline CDR1 is SEHNR and CDR2 is FQNEAQ (reference sequence). The V and J ends lost 4 bases and 5 bases, in that order; junction bases with no gene match: 5. The CDR3 length is 14 residues. CDR3 bases: TGTGCCAGCAGCTCAGCGGGAGGGCCTCACGAGCAGTACTTC. This codes for CASSSAGGPHEQYF.